A selection of T cell receptor beta chains follows, all from one sample in a study of brain T cells in children with intractable seizures. Clones were read by immunoSEQ multiplex PCR, and TCRdb kept only the in-frame ones, dropping some. The table shows 78,000 or so clones, with about 93% occurring only once. The sample was peripheral blood, taken at surgery. These receptor sequences come from a girl between 2 and 10 years old with Rasmussen encephalitis and intractable seizures. Both conserved end residues are part of each CDR3. D genes are given only for firm matches. Not every row has a clone size; where given, it reads once, few, many or a size class.

J gene,clone size,D gene,V gene,CDR3 DNA,CDR3 protein
TRBJ1-2,-,-,TRBV12-2,TGTGCAAGTCGCCGCCCCTTGACAGGGGGTGATGGCTACACCTTC,CASRRPLTGGDGYTF
TRBJ1-1,-,-,TRBV11-3,TGTGCCAGCAGCTCGTATAAGGAGGGAGTAGCTTTCTTT,CASSSYKEGVAFF
TRBJ2-6,-,-,TRBV19,TGTGCCAGTAGTAGACACTCTGGGGCCAACGTCCTGACTTTC,CASSRHSGANVLTF
TRBJ1-4,-,-,TRBV28,TGTGCCACGGGACGGATAGGCGAAAAACTGTTTTTT,CATGRIGEKLFF
TRBJ1-1,-,-,TRBV25-1,TGTGCCAGCAGTGAATTCGGGGGTGAAGCTTTCTTT,CASSEFGGEAFF
TRBJ2-1,-,-,TRBV27,TGTGCCAGCCGTGGCGGAGGAGGTGAGCAGTTCTTC,CASRGGGGEQFF
TRBJ2-5,-,-,TRBV5-6,TGTGCCAGCAGCTTGGGCAGGGGCGAAGAGACCCAGTACTTC,CASSLGRGEETQYF
TRBJ1-1,-,-,TRBV25-1,TGTGCCAGCAGTGGACTGAACACTGAAGCTTTCTTT,CASSGLNTEAFF
TRBJ1-1,-,-,TRBV5-5,TGTGCCAGCAGCTTGGACAGCCTGAACACTGAAGCTTTCTTT,CASSLDSLNTEAFF
TRBJ2-3,many,TRBD2,TRBV7-8,TGTGCCAGCAGCGCGGGGCGGGAGTACGTCACAGATACGCAGTATTTT,CASSAGREYVTDTQYF
TRBJ1-5,-,TRBD1,TRBV12-5,TGTGCTAGTGGTGGACAGGGGATAACCGTTCAGCCCCAGCATTTT,CASGGQGITVQPQHF
TRBJ1-1,-,-,TRBV30,TGTGCCTGGAGTGTACGGTTTGACACTGAAGCTTTCTTT,CAWSVRFDTEAFF
TRBJ1-1,-,TRBD1,TRBV19,TGTGCCAGTAGTATCCGACAGGGAGAAACTGAAGCTTTCTTT,CASSIRQGETEAFF
TRBJ2-2,-,TRBD2,TRBV6-5,TGTGCCAGCATTCCTAGCGGGGGGGCCGGGGAGCTGTTTTTT,CASIPSGGAGELFF
TRBJ1-1,-,-,TRBV5-6,TGTGCCAGCAGCCCACGCCTAATCCAGACGGGCACTGAAGCTTTCTTT,CASSPRLIQTGTEAFF
TRBJ1-1,once,-,TRBV7-2,TGTGCCAGCAGCTTAGAAGCGGCGAGGAACACTGAAGCTTTCTTT,CASSLEAARNTEAFF
TRBJ2-7,-,-,TRBV19,TGTGCCAGTAGTATAGATGGGCATTCCTACGAGCAGTACTTC,CASSIDGHSYEQYF
TRBJ2-2,-,-,TRBV27,TGTGCCAGCAGTTTCCGGGTCTACACCGGGGAGCTGTTTTTT,CASSFRVYTGELFF
TRBJ2-5,-,TRBD2,TRBV2,TGTGCCAGCAGCCGAACTAGCGGGGAAGAGACCCAGTACTTC,CASSRTSGEETQYF
TRBJ2-1,-,-,TRBV6-1,TGTGCCAGCAGTGAAGACTGGGACGCTTACAATGAGCAGTTCTTC,CASSEDWDAYNEQFF
TRBJ1-4,-,-,TRBV12-5,TGTGCTAGTGGTTTGGGTACAGGGAACGGCTGGGCTGCTGGGGAAAAACTGTTTTTT,CASGLGTGNGWAAGEKLFF
TRBJ2-3,-,-,TRBV27,TGTGCCAGCAGTTTCGACAGGGGTAAAGCCAGCGGGAGAGTTACGCAGTATTTT,CASSFDRGKASGRVTQYF
TRBJ2-3,-,-,TRBV27,TGTGCCAGCAGTTCCCTCCTGACAGGAATCCGAAGCACAGATACGCAGTATTTT,CASSSLLTGIRSTDTQYF
TRBJ1-4,once,-,TRBV7-9,TGTGCCAGCAGCTTAGGGATATTACGGACAGAGCTAACTAATGAAAAACTGTTTTTT,CASSLGILRTELTNEKLFF
TRBJ2-1,-,-,TRBV7-6,TGTGCCAGCAGCTTAGGGACTCCTAGCTCCTACAATGAGCAGTTCTTC,CASSLGTPSSYNEQFF
TRBJ2-1,medium-sized,-,TRBV2,TGTGCCAGCAGGACGGGGCTACTTTACAATGAGCAGTTCTTC,CASRTGLLYNEQFF
TRBJ2-2,-,TRBD2,TRBV7-3,TGTGCCAGCAGTCACGGACTAGCGGGAGGCGGGAACACCGGGGAGCTGTTTTTT,CASSHGLAGGGNTGELFF
TRBJ2-7,-,-,TRBV18,TGTGCCAGCTCAGCCGGTGGTGCCTACGAGCAGTACTTC,CASSAGGAYEQYF
TRBJ2-1,-,TRBD2,TRBV29-1,TGCAGCGTTGAAGGACTAGCTAGGGATGAGCAGTTCTTC,CSVEGLARDEQFF
TRBJ1-1,-,-,TRBV6-6,TGTGCCAGCAACAACCAGGGCCTCGAAGCTTTCTTT,CASNNQGLEAFF
TRBJ1-1,-,-,TRBV4-1,TGCGCCAGCAGCCAGAAACAGTACACTGAAGCTTTCTTT,CASSQKQYTEAFF
TRBJ1-2,once,-,TRBV4-1,TGCGCCAGCAGCCAAGGGGCGGGGAGGAACACCTTC,CASSQGAGRNTF
TRBJ2-7,-,TRBD2,TRBV3-1/TRBV3-2,TGTGCCAGCAGCTACTGGGCAGCGGGAGGCCACCCTAGCGAGCAGTACTTC,CASSYWAAGGHPSEQYF
TRBJ2-1,-,TRBD1,TRBV4-1,TGCGCCAGCAGCCAGGGACAGGGGTACAATGAGCAGTTCTTC,CASSQGQGYNEQFF
TRBJ2-1,-,TRBD2,TRBV9,TGTGCCAGCAGCCCTAGCGGAGAAGACAATGAGCAGTTCTTC,CASSPSGEDNEQFF